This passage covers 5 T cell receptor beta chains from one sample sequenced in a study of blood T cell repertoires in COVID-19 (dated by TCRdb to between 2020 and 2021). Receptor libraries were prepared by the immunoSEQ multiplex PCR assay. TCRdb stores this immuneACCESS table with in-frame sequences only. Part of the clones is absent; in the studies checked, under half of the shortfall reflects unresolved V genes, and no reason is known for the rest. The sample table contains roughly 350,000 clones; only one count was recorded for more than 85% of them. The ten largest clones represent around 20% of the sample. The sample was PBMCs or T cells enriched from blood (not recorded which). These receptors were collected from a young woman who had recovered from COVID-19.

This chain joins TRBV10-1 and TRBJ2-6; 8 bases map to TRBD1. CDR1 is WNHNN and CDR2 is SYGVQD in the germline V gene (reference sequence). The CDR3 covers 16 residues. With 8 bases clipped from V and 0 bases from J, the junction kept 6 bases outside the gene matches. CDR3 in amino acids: CASLTGVGSGANVLTF. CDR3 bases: TGCGCCAGCTTGACAGGGGTAGGCTCTGGGGCCAACGTCCTGACTTTC.

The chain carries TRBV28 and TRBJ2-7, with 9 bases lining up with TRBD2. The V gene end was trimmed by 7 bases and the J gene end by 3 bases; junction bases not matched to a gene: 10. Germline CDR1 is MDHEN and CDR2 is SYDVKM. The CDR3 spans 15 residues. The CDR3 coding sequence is TGTGCCAGCAACGGACCGGGACTAGCTTACTACGAGCAGTACTTC. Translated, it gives CASNGPGLAYYEQYF.

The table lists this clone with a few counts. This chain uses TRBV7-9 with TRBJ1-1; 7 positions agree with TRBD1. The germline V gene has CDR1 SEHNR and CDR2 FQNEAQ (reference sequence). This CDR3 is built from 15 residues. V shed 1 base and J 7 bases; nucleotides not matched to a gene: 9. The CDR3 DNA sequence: TGTGCCAGCAGCTTAGAGGGGGCTTTTCGGAGTGAAGCTTTCTTT. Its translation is CASSLEGAFRSEAFF.

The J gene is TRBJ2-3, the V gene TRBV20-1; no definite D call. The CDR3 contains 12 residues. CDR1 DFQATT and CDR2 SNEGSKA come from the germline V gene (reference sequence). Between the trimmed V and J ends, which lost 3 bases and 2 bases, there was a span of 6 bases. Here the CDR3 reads CSASHTTDTQYF. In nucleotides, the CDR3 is TGCAGTGCTAGTCACACCACAGATACGCAGTATTTT.

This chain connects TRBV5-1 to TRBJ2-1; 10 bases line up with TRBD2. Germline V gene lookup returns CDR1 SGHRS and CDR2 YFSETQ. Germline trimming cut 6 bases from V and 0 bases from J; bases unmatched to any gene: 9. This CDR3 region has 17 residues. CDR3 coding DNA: TGCGCCAGCACTTCAGCGGGAGGGCAGAGCTCCTACAATGAGCAGTTCTTC. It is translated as CASTSAGGQSSYNEQFF.